This T cell receptor beta chain was identified in a study of molecular identifiers for immune sequencing clone quantification. The CDR3 totals 14 residues. With 4 bases removed from V and 8 bases from J, the gap between germline ends came to 19 bases. The germline CDR1 and CDR2 sequences are GTSNPN and SVGIG (reference sequence). This clonotype was seen at least ten times. Each CDR3 protein is one row after TCRdb ran MiXCR on the PCR reads. Among about 510,000 distinct CDR3 sequences listed, roughly a fifth were seen once. This chain uses TRBV30 with TRBJ2-3; TRBD1 is a possible D gene (5 bases). Sequencing was carried out using naive CD8+ T cells from blood, with Jurkat cell RNA spiked in. Subset described: FACS-sorted CD8+CD4-CCR7+CD45RA+ naive T cells. This receptor was identified in a human donor in good health. Some libraries in this study had Jurkat cell RNA spiked in. The DNA of the CDR3 is TGTGCCTGGATGTACAGGACCACGACCCCTACGCAGTATTTT. Protein product: CAWMYRTTTPTQYF.